The 25 T cell receptor beta chains given below trace back to one sample, sequenced in a study of read filtering for tumor transcriptome and immune sequencing (dated by TCRdb to about 2020). Data came from an Illumina HiSeq 4000. TCR libraries were constructed from roughly 360 ng RNA using the Immunoverse kit, and molecular barcoded adaptors covering alpha/delta and beta/gamma chains were employed. The raw public reads went through TCRdb reprocessing: fastp at Q25, MiXCR clone calling, in-frame beta chains kept. Each record represents a unique CDR3 protein, reported with the most common genes and DNA among its rows. The table for this sample lists approximately 57,000 distinct CDR3 sequences; about 12% of them were counted only once. The ten top clones hold 16% of the sample. What was sequenced was a population of CD138-negative cells sorted from bone marrow. The cell subset or site label of this sample denotes: bone marrow mononuclear cells depleted of CD138+ plasma/myeloma cells by negative magnetic selection. The receptors come from a donor at least 40 years old with multiple myeloma.

The rearrangement joins TRBV9 to TRBJ2-3; D is uncertain. V lost 4 bases and J 3 bases, leaving 9 bases between the germline ends. CDR1 SGDLS and CDR2 YYNGEE come from the germline V gene. The CDR3 length is 13 residues. DNA for the CDR3: TGTGCCAGCAGCCCGAAGGGTACAGATACGCAGTATTTT. The encoded protein is CASSPKGTDTQYF.

In its sample, this clonotype was seen many times. This chain links TRBV11-3 with TRBJ2-5, with 7 nucleotides matching TRBD2. Trimming cost V 1 base and J 3 bases; bases outside gene matches: 2. The CDR3 covers 14 residues. CDR1 SGHNT and CDR2 YENEEA come from the germline V gene. The CDR3 reads CASSLALAKETQYF. CDR3 coding DNA: TGTGCCAGCAGCTTAGCACTAGCGAAAGAGACCCAGTACTTC.

Worth noting for this clonotype: A much larger clone differs from this one at a single base, so this may be a read error. V usage is TRBV7-6 and J usage is TRBJ1-1; D uncertain. The CDR3 totals 14 residues. The V gene's germline CDR1 is SGHVS and CDR2 FNYEAQ. CDR3 sequence: CASSLSYSGTEVFF. CDR3 sequence (DNA): TGTGCCAGCAGCTTAAGTTATTCGGGCACTGAAGTTTTCTTT.

The table lists this clonotype with many counts. The chain links TRBV15 to TRBJ2-7; D possibly corresponds to TRBD2 (6 bases). The CDR3 covers 14 residues. Germline loops: CDR1 LNHNV, CDR2 YYDKDF (reference sequence). Trimming removed 6 bases at V and 2 bases at J, with 14 bases between. The CDR3 reads CATSLGGRTYEQYF. The CDR3 DNA is TGTGCCACCAGTTTGGGGGGAAGGACCTACGAGCAGTACTTC.

This clonotype was counted at least ten times. In nucleotides, the CDR3 is TGTGCCAGCAAAAGGGGCACCGGGGAGCTGTTTTTT. It codes for CASKRGTGELFF. J is TRBJ2-2 and V is TRBV6-5, with D possibly TRBD1 on 5 matching bases. The CDR3 is 12 amino acids. V was trimmed by 7 bases and J by 4 bases, leaving 7 bases between them. The germline V gene has CDR1 MNHEY and CDR2 SVGAGI.

This clonotype was observed many times. This chain uses TRBV3-1 with TRBJ2-1; D possibly uses TRBD1 or TRBD2 (6 bases each). Germline CDR1 reads LGHDT; CDR2 reads YNNKEL (reference sequence). Trimming took 4 bases from V and 9 from J, leaving 10 bases between them. This CDR3 is built from 12 residues. This CDR3 reads CASSPGGREQFF. The CDR3 DNA reads as TGTGCCAGCAGCCCCGGGGGCCGTGAGCAGTTCTTC.

This clonotype was seen ten or more times. The chain combines TRBV7-6 with TRBJ2-1, with D possibly being TRBD1 (6 bases). The CDR3 has 16 amino acids. Trimming pared 2 bases from V and 0 bases from J, leaving 11 bases between. In germline, CDR1 is SGHVS, CDR2 FNYEAQ. The CDR3 here is CASSLTGQSSYNEQFF. The CDR3 DNA is TGTGCCAGCAGCTTAACGGGACAAAGCTCCTACAATGAGCAGTTCTTC.

This clonotype was counted many times. The rearrangement joins TRBV2 to TRBJ1-5; D is ambiguous. The germline CDR1 and CDR2 sequences are SNHLY and FYNNEI. The V end was cut by 4 bases, the J end by 4 bases, with 11 bases between. CDR3 size: 14 residues. Here the CDR3 reads CASSARRTNQPQHF. CDR3 sequence (DNA): TGTGCCAGCAGTGCGCGAAGGACGAATCAGCCCCAGCATTTT.

This clonotype appeared many times. The V gene is TRBV3-1, the J gene TRBJ1-2; D is uncertain. This CDR3 spans 15 amino acids. The germline V and J ends were trimmed by 3 bases and 8 bases, with 19 bases remaining between them. Germline-derived CDR1 and CDR2 are LGHDT and YNNKEL (reference sequence). The CDR3 here is CASSQHQNGGSGYTF. Here the CDR3 DNA reads TGTGCCAGCAGCCAGCACCAAAACGGCGGATCCGGCTACACCTTC.

This clonotype was seen repeatedly, ten times or more. The rearrangement joins TRBV29-1 to TRBJ2-5, with TRBD1 as a possible D gene (5 bases). The CDR3 runs 10 residues. Germline V gene sequence: CDR1 SQVTM, CDR2 ANQGSEA. In DNA, the CDR3 is TGCAACTTTGCAGGGGAGACCCAGTACTTC. Translation gives CNFAGETQYF.

This clonotype has ten or more counts. The chain uses TRBV20-1 and TRBJ2-7; a possible D gene is TRBD2 (5 bases). The ends were cut back, 6 bases at V and 0 bases at J, with 15 bases in the middle. The CDR3 runs 14 residues. Germline CDR1 is DFQATT and CDR2 is SNEGSKA (reference sequence). This CDR3 reads CSAKTTGSSYEQYF. The CDR3, as DNA: TGCAGTGCGAAGACGACGGGGTCCTCCTACGAGCAGTACTTC.

This clonotype was detected ten times or more. The chain combines TRBV19 with TRBJ1-2; the match to TRBD1 covers 8 bases. This CDR3 comprises 14 residues. Per the germline V gene, CDR1 is LNHDA and CDR2 is SQIVND (reference sequence). Trimming cost V 5 bases and J 8 bases; bases outside gene matches: 10. CDR3 nucleotide sequence: TGTGCCAGTAGTGTACAGGGGGATCGTGTCGGCTACACCTTC. It codes for CASSVQGDRVGYTF.

This clonotype occurred many times. V and J are TRBV5-6 and TRBJ2-3, with D perhaps TRBD2 (7 bases). The CDR3 covers 15 residues. From germline, CDR1 is SGHDT and CDR2 YYEEEE. V lost 6 bases and J lost 5, with 19 bases in between. The CDR3 is CASNKLGGAGDTQYF. The CDR3 nucleotides read TGTGCCAGCAACAAATTAGGGGGGGCAGGAGATACGCAGTATTTT.

The V call is TRBV29-1, the J call TRBJ2-3, with 8 bases identical to TRBD2. This CDR3 comprises 16 residues. The trim removed 6 bases at V and 0 bases at J, leaving 11 bases unmatched. The germline V gene encodes CDR1 SQVTM and CDR2 ANQGSEA. The CDR3 region is CSVGRGAGDSTDTQYF. The CDR3 DNA follows: TGCAGCGTGGGGAGAGGAGCGGGGGATAGCACAGATACGCAGTATTTT.

This clonotype was recorded at least ten times. The chain joins TRBV7-9 to TRBJ1-1; 9 nucleotides agree with TRBD1. The CDR3 covers 13 residues. Germline lookup yields CDR1 SEHNR and CDR2 FQNEAQ (reference sequence). V lost 7 bases to trimming and J lost 5 bases; unmatched junction nucleotides: 5. CDR3 in amino acids: CASNTGGRTEAFF. The CDR3 DNA follows: TGTGCCAGCAATACAGGGGGCCGAACTGAAGCTTTCTTT.

This clonotype was seen many times. V and J are TRBV6-6 and TRBJ2-2, with 8 nucleotides matching TRBD1. Germline V lookup: CDR1 MNHNY, CDR2 SVGAGI (reference sequence). After removal of 0 bases from V and 4 bases from J, the junction contained 1 base not matched to a gene. The CDR3 is made up of 15 amino acids. CDR3 region: CASSYSDRVTGELFF. The CDR3 nucleotides are TGTGCCAGCAGTTACTCGGACAGGGTCACCGGGGAGCTGTTTTTT.

A word on this clonotype: This could be a read error, since a much larger clone is one nucleotide away. The chain employs TRBV20-1 and TRBJ2-5; D gene unclear. Deletions cut 6 bases from V and 3 bases from J, with 11 bases between. CDR3 length equals 12 residues. Looked up from germline, CDR1 is DFQATT and CDR2 is SNEGSKA (reference sequence). The CDR3 sequence: CSATGREETQYF. The CDR3 DNA reads as TGCAGTGCCACCGGACGGGAAGAGACCCAGTACTTC.

This clonotype was detected only a few times. The chain uses TRBV18 and TRBJ2-7, with 7 bases identical to TRBD1. The CDR3 totals 14 residues. V lost 2 bases, J lost 7 bases, and 8 bases stayed unmatched. Germline-derived CDR1 and CDR2 are KGHSH and LQKENI. The chain's CDR3 is CASSPFDRVGEQYF. CDR3 bases: TGTGCCAGCTCACCATTTGACAGGGTTGGAGAGCAGTACTTC.

Comment on this clonotype: A read error may be the cause here, since a much bigger clone is one base away. The V call is TRBV3-1, the J call TRBJ2-5; TRBD2 is a possible D gene (5 bases). V was cut by 1 base and J by 5 bases, with 11 bases left in between. CDR1 and CDR2 (germline): LGHDT, YNNKEL (reference sequence). The CDR3 spans 14 residues. The chain's CDR3 is CASSQGSTGETQYF. CDR3 in DNA: TGTGCCAGCAGCCAAGGTAGCACGGGGGAGACCCAGTACTTC.

Turning to this clonotype: This likely stems from a read error, as it lies one base from a far larger clone. The chain is built from TRBV6-5 and TRBJ2-1; weak D call: TRBD2 (6 bases). CDR1 and CDR2 (germline): MNHEY, SVGAGI. Trimming pared 5 bases from V and 1 base from J, leaving 21 bases between. This CDR3 spans 18 amino acids. CDR3 region: CASSEDSGRSGSYNEQFF. CDR3 coding DNA: TGTGCCAGCAGTGAAGATTCTGGGAGGTCGGGTTCCTACAATGAGCAGTTCTTC.

This clonotype has ten or more counts. The chain uses TRBV6-1 and TRBJ1-5; D not certain. Germline V lookup: CDR1 MNHNS, CDR2 SASEGT. V lost 0 bases to trimming and J lost 9 bases, with 27 bases between them. This CDR3 is 19 amino acids long. CDR3 in amino acids: CASSEARRGTATDLRPQHF. The DNA of the CDR3 is TGTGCCAGCAGTGAAGCGAGGAGAGGAACTGCGACCGATCTTCGGCCCCAGCATTTT.

In this sample, this clonotype turned up many times. V gene TRBV7-9 combines with J gene TRBJ1-5; D call uncertain. The CDR3 contains 18 residues. From germline, CDR1 is SEHNR and CDR2 FQNEAQ (reference sequence). V lost 5 bases and J lost 2, with 22 bases in between. The CDR3 spells CASSHPQPSNLGNQPQHF. CDR3 nucleotide sequence: TGTGCCAGCAGCCACCCCCAGCCCTCTAATCTTGGCAATCAGCCCCAGCATTTT.

This clonotype has ten or more counts. The genes are TRBV7-3 and TRBJ2-2; D tentatively reads TRBD1 or TRBD2 (5 bases each). This CDR3 is built from 14 residues. CDR1 SGHTA and CDR2 FQGTGA come from the germline V gene. The V gene lost 1 base and the J gene lost 5 bases, with 8 bases spanning the gap. The CDR3 region is CASSLMGPTGELFF. CDR3 coding DNA: TGTGCCAGCAGCTTAATGGGACCAACCGGGGAGCTGTTTTTT.

In this sample, this clonotype turned up many times. V gene TRBV12-3 or TRBV12-4 combines with J gene TRBJ1-1, with D perhaps TRBD1 (6 bases). The CDR3 sequence is 13 residues long. The V end lost 11 bases, the J end lost 0 bases, and 13 bases lay between the germline ends. The CDR3 sequence is CAGKDSLNTEAFF. In DNA form, the CDR3 reads TGTGCCGGAAAGGACAGCCTGAACACTGAAGCTTTCTTT.

This clonotype has a handful of counts. The chain is built from TRBV2 and TRBJ2-2; D ambiguous. Trimming left V 1 base short and J 1 base short, with 10 bases between. The length of the CDR3 is 16 residues. The germline CDR1 and CDR2 sequences are SNHLY and FYNNEI. The CDR3: CASSEGRKVNTGELFF. The CDR3, as DNA: TGTGCCAGCAGTGAAGGGCGCAAGGTGAACACCGGGGAGCTGTTTTTT.